This T cell receptor (beta chain) was recorded in a study of blood T cell repertoires in COVID-19. CDR1 is SNHLY, CDR2 FYNNEI, per germline. V was trimmed by 0 bases and J by 8 bases, leaving 10 bases between them. This CDR3 has 13 amino acids. The protocol was immunoSEQ multiplex PCR, while the TCRdb copy is restricted to in-frame clones and leaves out a portion. The sample shows 400,000 or so clones, about nine tenths of them seen only once. This TCR was recovered from a woman aged 40 to 50 with COVID-19, enrolled during active disease. The chain carries TRBV2 and TRBJ1-1; D not resolved. Sequencing used peripheral blood. Here the CDR3 reads CASSEAPGREAFF. CDR3 sequence (DNA): TGTGCCAGCAGTGAAGCCCCGGGTAGAGAAGCTTTCTTT.